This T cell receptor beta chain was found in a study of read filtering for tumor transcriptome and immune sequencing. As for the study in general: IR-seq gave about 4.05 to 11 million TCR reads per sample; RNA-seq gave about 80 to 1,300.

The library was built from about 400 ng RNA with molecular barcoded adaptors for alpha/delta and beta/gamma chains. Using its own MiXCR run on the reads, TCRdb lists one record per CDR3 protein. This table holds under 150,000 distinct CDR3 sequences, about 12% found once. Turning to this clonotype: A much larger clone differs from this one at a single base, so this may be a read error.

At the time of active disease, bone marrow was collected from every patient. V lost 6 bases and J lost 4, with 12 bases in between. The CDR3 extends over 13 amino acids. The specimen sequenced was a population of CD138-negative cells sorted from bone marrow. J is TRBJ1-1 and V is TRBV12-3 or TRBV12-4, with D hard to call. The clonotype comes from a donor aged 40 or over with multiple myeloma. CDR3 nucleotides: TGTGCCAGCAGCCGTGGCTGGAGCACTGAAGCTTTCTTT. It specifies CASSRGWSTEAFF.